The 16 T cell receptor beta chains in this list originate from one sample, sequenced in a study of cytomegalovirus exposure and HLA in healthy donors. A multiplex PCR was run with 60 Vbeta primers and 13 Jbeta primers. The repertoire was sequenced with immunoSEQ multiplex PCR; TCRdb's copy has only in-frame clones and lacks some. This sample has tens of thousands of clones, with about 75% found just once. The specimen was PBMCs. The origin of the receptors is a man aged 30-40 years in good health and CMV-seropositive.

The chain has TRBV18 and TRBJ2-3; no clear D gene. Per germline, CDR1 KGHSH and CDR2 LQKENI. The germline V and J ends were trimmed by 6 bases and 0 bases, with 10 bases remaining between them. CDR3 size: 14 residues. The CDR3 DNA reads as TGTGCCAGCTCCCAGCAGGCTAGCACAGATACGCAGTATTTT. Its protein is CASSQQASTDTQYF. The whole variable domain, remainder taken from reference TRBV18 and TRBJ2-3, is NAGVMQNPRHLVRRRGQEARLRCSPMKGHSHVYWYRQLPEEGLKFMVYLQKENIIDESGMPKERFSAEFPKEGPSILRIQQVVRGDSAAYFCASSQQASTDTQYFGPGTRLTVL.

About this clone: The same CDR3 also results from other DNA sequences found in this sample. This rearrangement joins TRBV2 to TRBJ1-2; no definite D call. The length of the CDR3 is 12 residues. Germline CDR1 and CDR2: SNHLY and FYNNEI. The germline V and J ends were trimmed by 8 bases and 3 bases, with 10 bases remaining between them. Here the CDR3 reads CASRREDYGYTF. Written as DNA, the CDR3 is TGTGCCAGCCGGCGGGAGGACTATGGCTACACCTTC.

As regards this clone: This specimen includes other DNA sequences encoding the same CDR3. The CDR3 spells CASSPPSSGGAHNEQFF. The CDR3, as DNA: TGTGCCAGCTCACCACCCAGTAGCGGGGGGGCCCACAATGAGCAGTTCTTC. The chain carries TRBV18 and TRBJ2-1; 11 nucleotides agree with TRBD2. V shed 0 bases, J shed 5 bases, and the junction held 6 bases outside the gene matches. Per germline, CDR1 KGHSH and CDR2 LQKENI. The CDR3 sequence is 17 residues long.

This chain connects TRBV7-2 to TRBJ2-1; TRBD2 matches at 9 bases. V lost 1 base, J lost 5 bases, and 3 bases stayed unmatched. This CDR3 is built from 15 residues. CDR1 is SGHTA and CDR2 is FQGNSA in the germline V gene. The DNA of the CDR3 is TGTGCCAGCAGCTTAGTGGCGGGGGGGAACAATGAGCAGTTCTTC. Translating it yields CASSLVAGGNNEQFF. Variable domain in full (rest from reference TRBV7-2 and TRBJ2-1): GAGVSQSPSNKVTEKGKDVELRCDPISGHTALYWYRQSLGQGLEFLIYFQGNSAPDKSGLPSDRFSAERTGGSVSTLTIQRTQQEDSAVYLCASSLVAGGNNEQFFGPGTRLTVL.

This chain connects TRBV7-6 to TRBJ2-5; D might be TRBD2 (5 bases). This CDR3 has 15 amino acids. The germline CDR1 and CDR2 sequences are SGHVS and FNYEAQ. V dropped 6 bases and J dropped 1 base, with 15 bases sitting between them. The CDR3 sequence is CASSNTRGAQETQYF. CDR3 nucleotide sequence: TGTGCCAGCAGTAATACCCGGGGAGCCCAAGAGACCCAGTACTTC.

The V and J genes are TRBV30 and TRBJ2-1, with TRBD1 matching 7 bases. Germline V gene lookup returns CDR1 GTSNPN and CDR2 SVGIG (reference sequence). The CDR3 is 15 amino acids. Losses at the gene ends were 0 bases for V and 2 bases for J; bases not matched to a gene: 4. The CDR3 protein is CAWSVKGAAYNEQFF. CDR3 nucleotide sequence: TGTGCCTGGAGTGTTAAGGGGGCGGCCTACAATGAGCAGTTCTTC.

The gene calls are TRBV9 and TRBJ2-6; possibly TRBD1 for D (6 bases). CDR3 length: 18 residues. Deletions cut 1 base from V and 0 bases from J, with 14 bases between. The germline V gene has CDR1 SGDLS and CDR2 YYNGEE. The CDR3: CASSVNPGADSGANVLTF. The CDR3 region has the DNA TGTGCCAGCAGCGTAAACCCAGGGGCCGACTCTGGGGCCAACGTCCTGACTTTC.

The chain links TRBV7-6 to TRBJ1-2; the D gene is possibly TRBD1 (5 bases). The CDR3 sequence is 13 residues long. With 6 bases removed from V and 2 bases from J, the gap between germline ends came to 10 bases. The germline V gene has CDR1 SGHVS and CDR2 FNYEAQ. The CDR3 spells CASSPTENYGYTF. The DNA of the CDR3 is TGTGCCAGCAGTCCGACAGAAAACTATGGCTACACCTTC. Full variable domain (remainder filled in from reference TRBV7-6 and TRBJ1-2): GAGVSQSPRYKVTKRGQDVALRCDPISGHVSLYWYRQALGQGPEFLTYFNYEAQQDKSGLPNDRFSAERPEGSISTLTIQRTEQRDSAMYRCASSPTENYGYTFGSGTRLTVV.

This clone was seen more than once but under ten times. The rearrangement joins TRBV10-1 to TRBJ2-7; 8 bases map to TRBD1. Germline CDR1 WNHNN, CDR2 SYGVQD (reference sequence). The V gene end was trimmed by 8 bases and the J gene end by 2 bases; junction bases not matched to a gene: 5. The CDR3 length is 13 residues. This chain's CDR3 is CASSEDRAYEQYF. In DNA form, the CDR3 reads TGCGCCAGCTCCGAGGACAGGGCCTACGAGCAGTACTTC.

This chain joins TRBV2 and TRBJ2-1; TRBD1 matches at 8 bases. The ends lost 7 bases at V and 0 bases at J; junction bases unmatched: 11. CDR3 length equals 17 residues. In germline, CDR1 is SNHLY, CDR2 FYNNEI. CDR3 in DNA: TGTGCCAGCATGGCAGGGGGCCATTCCAGCTCCTACAATGAGCAGTTCTTC. Translated, it gives CASMAGGHSSSYNEQFF. Supplemented by reference TRBV2 and TRBJ2-1, the full variable domain reads EPEVTQTPSHQVTQMGQEVILRCVPISNHLYFYWYRQILGQKVEFLVSFYNNEISEKSEIFDDQFSVERPDGSNFTLKIRSTKLEDSAMYFCASMAGGHSSSYNEQFFGPGTRLTVL.

The chain is built from TRBV19 and TRBJ1-2; D perhaps matches TRBD1 (6 bases). Germline V gene sequence: CDR1 LNHDA, CDR2 SQIVND (reference sequence). This CDR3 has 15 residues. The V end lost 7 bases, the J end lost 4 bases, and 19 bases lay between the germline ends. This CDR3 reads CASTEGVGSSYGYTF. For the CDR3, the DNA is TGTGCCAGTACCGAGGGGGTAGGTAGTAGCTATGGCTACACCTTC. The whole variable domain, remainder taken from reference TRBV19 and TRBJ1-2, is DGGITQSPKYLFRKEGQNVTLSCEQNLNHDAMYWYRQDPGQGLRLIYYSQIVNDFQKGDIAEGYSVSREKKESFPLTVTSAQKNPTAFYLCASTEGVGSSYGYTFGSGTRLTVV.

The chain links TRBV30 to TRBJ1-6, with D possibly matching TRBD1 (6 bases). The V gene lost 5 bases and the J gene lost 7 bases, with 18 bases spanning the gap. The CDR3 is 15 residues long. The germline V gene encodes CDR1 GTSNPN and CDR2 SVGIG (reference sequence). The CDR3 loop is CAWASRRGGNSPLHF. The DNA of the CDR3 is TGTGCCTGGGCTTCCAGGAGGGGGGGGAATTCACCCCTCCACTTT.

Concerning this clone: At one end the junction does not follow the germline gene, possibly because of a read error. This chain connects TRBV7-9 to TRBJ2-7; D perhaps matches TRBD2 (6 bases). The CDR3 loop spans 15 amino acids. Germline CDR1 and CDR2: SEHNR and FQNEAQ (reference sequence). The CDR3 here is CSSSWVGGNSYEQYF. CDR3 bases: TGTTCCAGCAGCTGGGTCGGGGGTAACTCCTACGAGCAGTACTTC. The full variable domain, rest sourced from reference TRBV7-9 and TRBJ2-7, is DTGVSQNPRHKITKRGQNVTFRCDPISEHNRLYWYRQTLGQGPEFLTYFQNEAQLEKSRLLSDRFSAERPKGSFSTLEIQRTEQGDSAMYLCSSSWVGGNSYEQYFGPGTRLTVT.

This chain uses TRBV7-9 with TRBJ2-3; TRBD2 matches 11 bases. The CDR3 length is 15 residues. The germline V gene encodes CDR1 SEHNR and CDR2 FQNEAQ (reference sequence). J lost 5 bases, V lost 8 bases, and 9 bases had no gene match. CDR3: CASGTLAGGRDTQYF. In DNA form, the CDR3 reads TGTGCCAGCGGGACTCTAGCGGGGGGTCGAGATACGCAGTATTTT.

The table lists this clone with a few counts. The chain is built from TRBV6-5 and TRBJ1-1, with 8 bases fitting TRBD1. CDR1 and CDR2 (germline): MNHEY, SVGAGI. V shed 6 bases, J shed 7 bases, and the junction held 7 bases outside the gene matches. The CDR3 totals 13 residues. The CDR3 bases are TGTGCCAGCAGCGTAAGGACAGGGCTTGAAGCTTTCTTT. Its translation: CASSVRTGLEAFF.

This chain joins TRBV5-1 and TRBJ2-1; 12 bases map to TRBD2. Germline lookup yields CDR1 SGHRS and CDR2 YFSETQ. With V trimmed by 4 bases and J by 5 bases, 1 base remained unmatched. This CDR3 is 14 amino acids long. Here the CDR3 DNA reads TGCGCCAGCAGCGCTAGCGGGGGGGACAATGAGCAGTTCTTC. Amino acids: CASSASGGDNEQFF.